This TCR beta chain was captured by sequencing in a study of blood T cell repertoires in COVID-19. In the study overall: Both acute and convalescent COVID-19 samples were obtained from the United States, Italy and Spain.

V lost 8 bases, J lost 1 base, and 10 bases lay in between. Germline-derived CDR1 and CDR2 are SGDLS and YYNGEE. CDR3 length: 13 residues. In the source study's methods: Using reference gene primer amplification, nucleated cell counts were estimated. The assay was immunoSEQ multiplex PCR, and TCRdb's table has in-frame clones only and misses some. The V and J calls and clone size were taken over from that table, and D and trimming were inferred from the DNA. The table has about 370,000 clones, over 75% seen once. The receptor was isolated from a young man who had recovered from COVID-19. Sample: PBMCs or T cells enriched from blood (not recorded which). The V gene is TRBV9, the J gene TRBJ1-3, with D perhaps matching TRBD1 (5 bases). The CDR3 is CASGRGSGNTIYF. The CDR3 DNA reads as TGTGCCAGTGGGCGGGGGTCTGGAAACACCATATATTTT.